Following are 2 T cell receptor beta chains from one sample sequenced in a study of T cell repertoires in cytomegalovirus infection. Their antigens are not known. Each CDR3 protein gets one entry after TCRdb re-called the reads with MiXCR. The data show fewer than 70,000 distinct CDR3 sequences, around 27% seen once. Specimen: CD8+ T cells from cultured PBMCs, collected from culture after CMV antigen stimulation. The source of these receptors is a human donor in good health (CMV status not recorded). Some clones in this sample may be carry-over from other donors' samples.

With regard to this clonotype: One end of the junction does not line up with germline, which may come from a read error. The chain joins TRBV27 to TRBJ2-4, with 7 bases aligning to TRBD1. The CDR3 extends over 15 amino acids. Germline V gene data show CDR1 as MNHEY and CDR2 as SMNVEV (reference sequence). The CDR3 DNA reads as TGTGCCGGCAGACGAGGGGGCGCCGCCAAAAACATTCAGTACTTC. Residues: CAGRRGGAAKNIQYF.

This clonotype was counted only a few times. The V gene is TRBV27, the J gene TRBJ1-2; D is undetermined. This CDR3 is built from 13 residues. Deletions cut 2 bases from V and 7 bases from J, with 11 bases between. Germline values: CDR1 MNHEY, CDR2 SMNVEV (reference sequence). In DNA form, the CDR3 reads TGTGCCAGCAGTTTAGGAGAACTAGGTGGCTACACCTTC. Protein sequence: CASSLGELGGYTF.